This T cell receptor (beta chain) is drawn from a study of T cell repertoires in cytomegalovirus infection. TCRdb reprocessed the reads with MiXCR, giving one entry per CDR3 protein. The table includes fewer than 300,000 distinct CDR3 sequences, about 26% detected once. The germline V gene encodes CDR1 LGHDT and CDR2 YNNKEL (reference sequence). Trimming shortened V by 0 bases and J by 4 bases, and 12 bases separated the two germline ends. The CDR3 extends over 15 amino acids. The clonotype was recovered from a human donor in good health (CMV status not recorded). Some clones in this sample may be carry-over from other donors' samples. V is TRBV3-1 and J is TRBJ1-2; D may be TRBD1 (6 bases). Sequences were obtained from PBMCs. CDR3 protein: CASSQDEGQIYGYTF. The CDR3 DNA reads as TGTGCCAGCAGCCAAGACGAAGGACAGATCTATGGCTACACCTTC.